Reported below is one T cell receptor (beta chain). Its matching antigen is unknown. This CDR3 is built from 13 residues. In germline, CDR1 is SGDLS, CDR2 YYNGEE. Between the trimmed V and J ends, which lost 4 bases and 3 bases, there was a span of 11 bases. These data come from a study of cytomegalovirus exposure and HLA in healthy donors. General study points: Follow-up analysis seemed to connect common viral pathogens with several of the most significant clusters identified. Segments of the TCR beta V type were, in most cases, productive about 87% or about 30% of the time in an earlier analysis. TCR beta sequences reportedly predicted the HLA-A and HLA-B alleles of most subjects accurately.

It was with 60 Vbeta and 13 Jbeta primers that the PCR ran. Libraries were prepared by immunoSEQ multiplex PCR; TCRdb keeps only in-frame clonotypes and omits some of them. The top ten clones hold roughly 12% of a sample with 84,000 or so clones, roughly 80% of them seen once. The J gene is TRBJ2-7, the V gene TRBV9; a possible D gene is TRBD1 (8 bases). This TCR derives from a human donor in good health. Sequenced material: PBMCs. The CDR3 nucleotides are TGTGCCAGCAGCACAGGGGGGGACTACGAGCAGTACTTC. It yields the protein CASSTGGDYEQYF. The variable domain in full, completed from reference TRBV9 and TRBJ2-7, reads DSGVTQTPKHLITATGQRVTLRCSPRSGDLSVYWYQQSLDQGLQFLIQYYNGEERAKGNILERFSAQQFPDLHSELNLSSLELGDSALYFCASSTGGDYEQYFGPGTRLTVT.